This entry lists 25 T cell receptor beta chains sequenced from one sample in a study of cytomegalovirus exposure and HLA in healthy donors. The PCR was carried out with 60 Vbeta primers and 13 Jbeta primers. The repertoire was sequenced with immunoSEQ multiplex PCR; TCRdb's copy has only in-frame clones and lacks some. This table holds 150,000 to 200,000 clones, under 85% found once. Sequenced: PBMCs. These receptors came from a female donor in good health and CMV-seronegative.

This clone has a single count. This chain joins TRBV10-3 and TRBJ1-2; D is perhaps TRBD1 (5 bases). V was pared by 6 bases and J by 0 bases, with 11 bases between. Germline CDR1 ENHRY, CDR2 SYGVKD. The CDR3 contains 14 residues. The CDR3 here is CAISLQVSNYGYTF. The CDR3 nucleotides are TGTGCCATCAGCCTACAGGTTTCTAACTATGGCTACACCTTC.

The CDR3 spells CASSWPGTVNTEAFF. Written as DNA, the CDR3 is TGTGCCAGCAGCTGGCCCGGGACAGTCAACACTGAAGCTTTCTTT. The V and J genes are TRBV28 and TRBJ1-1, with 7 nucleotides matching TRBD1. Trimming at V came to 6 bases and at J to 2 bases, leaving 9 bases not matched to a gene. The germline CDR1 and CDR2 sequences are MDHEN and SYDVKM. This CDR3 is 15 amino acids long.

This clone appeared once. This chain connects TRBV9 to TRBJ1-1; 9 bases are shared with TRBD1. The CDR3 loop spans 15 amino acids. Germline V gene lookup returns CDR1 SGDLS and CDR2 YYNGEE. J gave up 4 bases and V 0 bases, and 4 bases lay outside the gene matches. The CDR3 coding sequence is TGTGCCAGCAGCGTAGAAGGACAGGGGTTCACTGAAGCTTTCTTT. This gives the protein CASSVEGQGFTEAFF.

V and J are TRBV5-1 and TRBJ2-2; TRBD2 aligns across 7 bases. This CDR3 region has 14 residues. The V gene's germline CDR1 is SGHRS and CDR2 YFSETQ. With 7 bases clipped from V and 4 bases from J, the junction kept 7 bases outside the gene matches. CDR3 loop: CASEEGLSTGELFF. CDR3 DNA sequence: TGCGCCAGCGAGGAGGGACTAAGCACCGGGGAGCTGTTTTTT.

CDR3 sequence reads: CASSRLQGSYGYTF. The CDR3 DNA sequence: TGTGCCAGTAGTAGACTCCAGGGTTCCTATGGCTACACCTTC. The V gene is TRBV19, the J gene TRBJ1-2; the D gene is possibly TRBD1 (5 bases). The CDR3 spans 14 residues. Germline V gives CDR1 LNHDA, CDR2 SQIVND (reference sequence). The V and J ends lost 4 bases and 4 bases respectively, with 13 bases between them.

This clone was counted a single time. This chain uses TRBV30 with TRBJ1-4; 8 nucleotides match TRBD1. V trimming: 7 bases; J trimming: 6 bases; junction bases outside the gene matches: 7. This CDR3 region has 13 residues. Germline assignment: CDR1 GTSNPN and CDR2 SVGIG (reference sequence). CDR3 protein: CAFADRADEKLFF. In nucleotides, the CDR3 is TGTGCCTTCGCGGACAGGGCGGATGAAAAACTGTTTTTT.

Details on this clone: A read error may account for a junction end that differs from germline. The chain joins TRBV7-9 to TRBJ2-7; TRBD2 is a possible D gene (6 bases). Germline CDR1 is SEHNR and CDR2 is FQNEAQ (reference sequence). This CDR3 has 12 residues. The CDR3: CSSASVAYEQYF. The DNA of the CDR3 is TGTTCCAGCGCTAGCGTTGCCTACGAGCAGTACTTC.

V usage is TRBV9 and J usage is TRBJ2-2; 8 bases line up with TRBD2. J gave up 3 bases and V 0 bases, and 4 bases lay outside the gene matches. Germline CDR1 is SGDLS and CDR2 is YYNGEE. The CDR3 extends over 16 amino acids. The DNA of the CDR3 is TGTGCCAGCAGCGTAGACCCGGGGGGGGACACCGGGGAGCTGTTTTTT. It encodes CASSVDPGGDTGELFF.

The chain's CDR3 is CASSLEPMGRTEAFF. CDR3 DNA sequence: TGTGCCAGCAGTTTAGAACCGATGGGGCGGACTGAAGCTTTCTTT. The chain employs TRBV27 and TRBJ1-1, with D possibly matching TRBD1 (5 bases). In germline, CDR1 is MNHEY, CDR2 SMNVEV (reference sequence). Deletions cut 2 bases from V and 5 bases from J, with 15 bases between. The CDR3 runs to 15 residues.

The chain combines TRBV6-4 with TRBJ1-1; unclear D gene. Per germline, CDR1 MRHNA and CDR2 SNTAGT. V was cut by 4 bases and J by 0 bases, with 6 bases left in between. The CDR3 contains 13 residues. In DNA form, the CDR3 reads TGTGCCAGCAGTGTGCAGGTGAACACTGAAGCTTTCTTT. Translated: CASSVQVNTEAFF.

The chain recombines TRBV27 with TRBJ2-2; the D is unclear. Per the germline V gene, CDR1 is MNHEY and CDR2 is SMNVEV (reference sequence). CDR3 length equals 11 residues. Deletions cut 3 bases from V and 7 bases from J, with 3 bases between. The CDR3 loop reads CASSFNGELFF. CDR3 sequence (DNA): TGTGCCAGCAGTTTCAACGGGGAGCTGTTTTTT.

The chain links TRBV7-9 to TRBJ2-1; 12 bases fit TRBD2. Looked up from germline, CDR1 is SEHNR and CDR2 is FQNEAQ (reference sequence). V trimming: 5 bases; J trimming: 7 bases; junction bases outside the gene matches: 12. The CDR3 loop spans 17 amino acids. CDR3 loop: CASSPALLAGGQNEQFF. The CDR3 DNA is TGTGCCAGCAGCCCCGCCCTTCTAGCGGGGGGGCAAAATGAGCAGTTCTTC.

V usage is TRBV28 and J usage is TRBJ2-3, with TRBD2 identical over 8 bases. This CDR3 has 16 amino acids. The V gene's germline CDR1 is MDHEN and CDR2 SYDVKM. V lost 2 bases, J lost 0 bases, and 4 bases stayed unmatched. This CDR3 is CASSLGLAPSTDTQYF. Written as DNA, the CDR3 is TGTGCCAGCAGTTTAGGACTAGCACCTAGCACAGATACGCAGTATTTT.

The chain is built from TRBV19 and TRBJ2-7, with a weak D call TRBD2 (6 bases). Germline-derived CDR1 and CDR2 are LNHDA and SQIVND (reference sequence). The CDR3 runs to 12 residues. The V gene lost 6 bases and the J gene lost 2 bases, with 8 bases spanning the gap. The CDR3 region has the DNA TGTGCCAGTAGCCGCGGGGCCTACGAGCAGTACTTC. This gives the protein CASSRGAYEQYF. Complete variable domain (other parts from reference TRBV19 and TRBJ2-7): DGGITQSPKYLFRKEGQNVTLSCEQNLNHDAMYWYRQDPGQGLRLIYYSQIVNDFQKGDIAEGYSVSREKKESFPLTVTSAQKNPTAFYLCASSRGAYEQYFGPGTRLTVT.

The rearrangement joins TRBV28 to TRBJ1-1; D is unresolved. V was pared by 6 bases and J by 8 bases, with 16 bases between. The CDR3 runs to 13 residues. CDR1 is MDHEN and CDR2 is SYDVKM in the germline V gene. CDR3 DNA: TGTGCCAGCAGGCAGACGGTCAGGTGGGAAGCTTTCTTT. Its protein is CASRQTVRWEAFF. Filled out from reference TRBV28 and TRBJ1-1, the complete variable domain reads DVKVTQSSRYLVKRTGEKVFLECVQDMDHENMFWYRQDPGLGLRLIYFSYDVKMKEKGDIPEGYSVSREKKERFSLILESASTNQTSMYLCASRQTVRWEAFFGQGTRLTVV.

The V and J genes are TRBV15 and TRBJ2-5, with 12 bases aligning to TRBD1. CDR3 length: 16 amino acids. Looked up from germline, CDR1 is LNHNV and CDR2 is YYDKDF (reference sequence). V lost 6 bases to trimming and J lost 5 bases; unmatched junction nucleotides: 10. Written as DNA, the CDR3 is TGTGCCACCAGGGCCGGGACAGGGGGCTTCCGGGAGACCCAGTACTTC. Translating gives CATRAGTGGFRETQYF.

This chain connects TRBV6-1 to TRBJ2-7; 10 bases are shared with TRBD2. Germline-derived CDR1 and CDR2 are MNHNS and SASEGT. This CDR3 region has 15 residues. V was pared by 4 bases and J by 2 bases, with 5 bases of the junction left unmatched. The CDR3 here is CASSGWTSGTYEQYF. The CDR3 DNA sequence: TGTGCCAGCAGTGGCTGGACTAGCGGAACCTACGAGCAGTACTTC.

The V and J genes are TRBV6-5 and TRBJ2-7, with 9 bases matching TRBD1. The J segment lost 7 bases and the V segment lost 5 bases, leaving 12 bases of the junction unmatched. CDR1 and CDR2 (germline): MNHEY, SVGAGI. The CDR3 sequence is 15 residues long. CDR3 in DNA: TGTGCCAGCAGTAAACCGGGACAGGGAGAAGTGGAGCAGTACTTC. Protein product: CASSKPGQGEVEQYF.

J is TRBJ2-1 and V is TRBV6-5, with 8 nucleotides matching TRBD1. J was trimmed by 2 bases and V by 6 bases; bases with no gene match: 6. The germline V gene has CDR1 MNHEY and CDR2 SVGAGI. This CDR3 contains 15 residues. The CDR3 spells CASRDDRGTYNEQFF. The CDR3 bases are TGTGCCAGCAGGGATGACAGGGGCACCTACAATGAGCAGTTCTTC.

The CDR3 loop reads CASSEWGTSGTYEQYF. In DNA form, the CDR3 reads TGTGCCAGCAGTGAATGGGGGACTAGCGGTACCTACGAGCAGTACTTC. The chain is built from TRBV25-1 and TRBJ2-7; 11 bases line up with TRBD2. The V gene's germline CDR1 is MGHDK and CDR2 SYGVNS. The CDR3 totals 16 residues. V lost 1 base, J lost 2 bases, and 4 bases stayed unmatched.

The CDR3 sequence is CASRDRQGVTSPLHF. The CDR3 DNA is TGTGCCAGCAGAGACCGACAGGGGGTGACTTCACCCCTCCACTTT. The chain couples TRBV2 to TRBJ1-6; TRBD1 matches at 9 bases. Trimming cost V 6 bases and J 9 bases; bases outside gene matches: 9. Germline assignment: CDR1 SNHLY and CDR2 FYNNEI. The length of the CDR3 is 15 residues. Filled out from reference TRBV2 and TRBJ1-6, the complete variable domain reads EPEVTQTPSHQVTQMGQEVILRCVPISNHLYFYWYRQILGQKVEFLVSFYNNEISEKSEIFDDQFSVERPDGSNFTLKIRSTKLEDSAMYFCASRDRQGVTSPLHFGNGTRLTVT.

CDR3: CASSMTGDKNIQYF. For the CDR3, the DNA is TGTGCCAGCAGCATGACAGGGGACAAAAACATTCAGTACTTC. The chain links TRBV5-4 to TRBJ2-4, with 8 positions matching TRBD1. The junction had 3 bases not matched to a gene; V was cut back by 4 bases and J by 3 bases. This CDR3 contains 14 residues. The germline V gene has CDR1 SGHNT and CDR2 YYREEE (reference sequence).

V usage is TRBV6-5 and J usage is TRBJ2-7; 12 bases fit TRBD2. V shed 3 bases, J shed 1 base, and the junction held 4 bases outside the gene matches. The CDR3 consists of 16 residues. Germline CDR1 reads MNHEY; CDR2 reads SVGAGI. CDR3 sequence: CASSYSLAGGSYEQYF. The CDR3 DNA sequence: TGTGCCAGCAGTTATTCCCTAGCGGGAGGGTCCTACGAGCAGTACTTC.

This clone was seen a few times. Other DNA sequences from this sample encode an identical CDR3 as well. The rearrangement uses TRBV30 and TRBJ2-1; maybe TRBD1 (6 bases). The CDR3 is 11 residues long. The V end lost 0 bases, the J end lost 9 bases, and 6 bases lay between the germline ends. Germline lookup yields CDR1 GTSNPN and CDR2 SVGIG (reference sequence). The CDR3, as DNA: TGTGCCTGGAGTGTAGGGGGTGAGCAGTTCTTC. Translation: CAWSVGGEQFF.

CDR3 DNA: TGTGCCAGCAGCGTAGCTCAGGACAGGGTGGGTTACACCTTC. This codes for CASSVAQDRVGYTF. The chain combines TRBV9 with TRBJ1-2; TRBD1 matches at 8 bases. The CDR3 has 14 residues. Trimming at V came to 0 bases and at J to 11 bases, leaving 9 bases not matched to a gene. Germline V lookup: CDR1 SGDLS, CDR2 YYNGEE.